A selection of T cell receptor beta chains follows, all from one sample in a study of PD-1 blockade in classical Hodgkin lymphoma. Sequencing was performed with immunoSEQ multiplex PCR; in TCRdb, only in-frame clones are kept and a portion is missing. The data hold 9,500 to 13,000 clones, with roughly 74% observed a single time. The sample was CD4+ T cells from blood, taken before the fourth cycle of nivolumab. These receptor sequences come from a human donor with classical Hodgkin lymphoma. CDR3s include the opening cysteine and the closing phenylalanine or tryptophan. D genes are given only for firm matches. Clone sizes are given selectively: once, few, many, or a class where the clone is expanded.

TRBV20-1,TRBJ2-4,NA,NA,CSAVIKNIQYF,TGCAGTGCTGTAATTAAAAACATTCAGTACTTC
TRBV30,TRBJ1-1,NA,NA,CAWSVGVLDTEAFF,TGTGCCTGGAGTGTGGGGGTACTGGACACTGAAGCTTTCTTT
TRBV5-6,TRBJ1-5,few,NA,CASSLAWQGRQPQHF,TGTGCCAGCAGCTTGGCCTGGCAGGGAAGACAGCCCCAGCATTTT
TRBV9,TRBJ2-3,NA,TRBD2,CASSVVSGATQYF,TGTGCCAGCAGCGTAGTTAGCGGGGCGACGCAGTATTTT
TRBV7-2,TRBJ2-7,NA,TRBD2,CASSLSLAGGPYEQYF,TGTGCCAGCAGCTTATCTTTGGCGGGAGGGCCCTACGAGCAGTACTTC
TRBV7-9,TRBJ2-2,NA,NA,CASTFADTGELFF,TGTGCCAGCACCTTCGCGGACACCGGGGAGCTGTTTTTT
TRBV5-5,TRBJ2-6,few,NA,CASSPDGAGANVLTF,TGTGCCAGCAGCCCCGATGGGGCTGGGGCCAACGTCCTGACTTTC
TRBV9,TRBJ2-5,few,NA,CASSVEEETQYF,TGTGCCAGCAGCGTAGAGGAGGAGACCCAGTACTTC
TRBV11-3,TRBJ2-1,NA,TRBD2,CASSLGETSDEQFF,TGTGCCAGCAGCTTAGGGGAAACTAGCGACGAGCAGTTCTTC
TRBV29-1,TRBJ2-6,NA,TRBD1,CSVGDRGRSGANVLTF,TGCAGCGTTGGGGACAGGGGCCGCTCTGGGGCCAACGTCCTGACTTTC
TRBV5-1,TRBJ2-2,NA,TRBD1,CASSPSGQGTGELFF,TGCGCCAGCAGCCCATCGGGACAGGGAACCGGGGAGCTGTTTTTT
TRBV4-1,TRBJ2-3,NA,NA,CASSQSGRAGGDTQYF,TGCGCCAGCAGCCAATCCGGGCGGGCCGGGGGAGATACGCAGTATTTT
TRBV7-2,TRBJ2-7,NA,TRBD1,CASSLAGQYEQYF,TGTGCCAGCAGCTTAGCGGGACAGTACGAGCAGTACTTC
TRBV6-5,TRBJ1-1,NA,NA,CASSWVRGNTEAFF,TGTGCCAGCAGCTGGGTCAGGGGGAACACTGAAGCTTTCTTT
TRBV30,TRBJ2-7,NA,NA,CAWSDPSYEQYF,TGTGCCTGGAGTGACCCTTCCTACGAGCAGTACTTC
TRBV5-1,TRBJ2-3,NA,NA,CASSLAEGSGGDTQYF,TGCGCCAGCAGCTTGGCCGAAGGGAGCGGAGGAGATACGCAGTATTTT
TRBV10-2,TRBJ2-3,NA,NA,CASTRGSTDTQYF,TGCGCCAGCACGCGGGGTAGCACAGATACGCAGTATTTT
TRBV9,TRBJ2-1,NA,NA,CASSPSVSSYNEQFF,TGTGCCAGCAGCCCTAGCGTGAGCTCCTACAATGAGCAGTTCTTC
TRBV11-2,TRBJ2-3,once,NA,CASSLDQAGFGTDTQYF,TGTGCCAGCAGCTTAGATCAGGCAGGCTTCGGCACAGATACGCAGTATTTT
TRBV7-6,TRBJ1-1,NA,NA,CASSSDRYTEAFF,TGTGCCAGCAGCAGCGACAGGTACACTGAAGCTTTCTTT
TRBV7-9,TRBJ1-1,NA,NA,CASSFRDGNTEAFF,TGTGCCAGCAGCTTCCGGGACGGGAACACTGAAGCTTTCTTT
TRBV18,TRBJ2-7,NA,TRBD2,CASSPRTSGSQEQYF,TGTGCCAGCTCACCCAGGACTAGCGGGAGTCAAGAGCAGTACTTC
TRBV28,TRBJ2-7,once,TRBD1,CASSLRGQFYEQYF,TGTGCCAGCTCTCTCAGGGGACAGTTCTACGAGCAGTACTTC
TRBV18,TRBJ1-4,few,TRBD1,CASSPSAEAGGREKLFF,TGTGCCAGCTCACCATCGGCAGAGGCAGGGGGGCGTGAAAAACTGTTTTTT
TRBV5-5,TRBJ2-1,NA,NA,CASSGAGDEQFF,TGTGCCAGCAGCGGGGCAGGAGATGAGCAGTTCTTC
TRBV28,TRBJ1-5,few,NA,CASSIPTVRKNQHF,TGTGCCAGCAGTATACCGACCGTAAGAAAGAACCAGCATTTT
TRBV4-2,TRBJ2-3,NA,NA,CASSPASGSTDTQYF,TGTGCCAGCAGCCCGGCTAGTGGCAGTACAGATACGCAGTATTTT
TRBV13,TRBJ2-3,NA,TRBD1,CASSVQGTDTQYF,TGTGCCAGCAGCGTACAGGGGACAGATACGCAGTATTTT
TRBV14,TRBJ2-1,NA,TRBD1,CASSADRGPTNEQFF,TGTGCCAGCAGCGCGGACAGGGGACCTACCAATGAGCAGTTCTTC
TRBV18,TRBJ2-5,NA,TRBD2,CASSPQGRGQETQYF,TGTGCCAGCTCACCACAGGGGCGGGGGCAAGAGACCCAGTACTTC
TRBV19,TRBJ1-1,NA,TRBD1,CASSLQGGINTEAFF,TGTGCCAGTAGCCTTCAGGGGGGGATTAACACTGAAGCTTTCTTT
TRBV14,TRBJ2-7,NA,NA,CASSSWGVEQYF,TGTGCCAGCAGCTCCTGGGGGGTCGAGCAGTACTTC
TRBV28,TRBJ2-7,NA,NA,CASSLSEDFISYEQYF,TGTGCCAGCAGCCTTTCAGAGGATTTCATTTCCTACGAGCAGTACTTC
TRBV10-3,TRBJ2-1,NA,TRBD1,CAISDRDRGSINEQFF,TGTGCCATCAGTGATAGGGACAGGGGGTCTATCAATGAGCAGTTCTTC
TRBV7-8,TRBJ2-7,NA,TRBD2,CASSLGRSSGPYEQYF,TGTGCCAGCAGCTTAGGTCGATCTAGCGGACCCTACGAGCAGTACTTC
TRBV7-3,TRBJ2-2,NA,NA,CASSTYNGELFF,TGTGCCAGCAGCACATATAACGGGGAGCTGTTTTTT
TRBV7-9,TRBJ1-4,NA,NA,CASSLTGESEKLFF,TGTGCCAGCAGCTTAACTGGCGAAAGTGAAAAACTGTTTTTT
TRBV18,TRBJ2-2,NA,TRBD1,CASSPRTGTNTGELFF,TGTGCCAGCTCACCAAGGACAGGGACGAACACCGGGGAGCTGTTTTTT
TRBV29-1,TRBJ1-1,NA,NA,CSVVVFTEAFF,TGCAGCGTTGTAGTTTTCACTGAAGCTTTCTTT
TRBV28,TRBJ2-7,NA,TRBD1,CASSSGQATYYEQYF,TGTGCCAGCAGTTCCGGACAGGCGACCTACTACGAGCAGTACTTC
TRBV28,TRBJ2-1,NA,NA,CAEVSPVEPNEQFF,TGTGCAGAAGTCTCCCCCGTCGAACCCAATGAGCAGTTCTTC
TRBV5-1,TRBJ2-1,NA,NA,CASSWGAGRDEQFF,TGCGCCAGCAGCTGGGGGGCGGGTAGGGATGAGCAGTTCTTC
TRBV18,TRBJ2-1,NA,TRBD2,CASSPLPGGSQNEQFF,TGTGCCAGCTCACCCCTTCCAGGCGGGAGCCAGAATGAGCAGTTCTTC
TRBV5-6,TRBJ1-4,NA,NA,CASSFGGAPNEKLFF,TGTGCCAGCAGCTTCGGGGGAGCCCCTAATGAAAAACTGTTTTTT
TRBV2,TRBJ1-2,few,NA,CASRTDGIYGYTF,TGTGCCAGCAGGACCGACGGCATCTATGGCTACACCTTC
TRBV5-1,TRBJ2-1,NA,NA,CASSLEGNEQFF,TGCGCCAGCAGCTTGGAGGGCAATGAGCAGTTCTTC
TRBV7-9,TRBJ2-1,NA,NA,CASSRTLDRLDEQFF,TGTGCCAGCAGCCGCACACTAGATAGGTTGGATGAGCAGTTCTTC
TRBV9,TRBJ2-1,NA,TRBD2,CASSAGGGRALGNEQFF,TGTGCCAGCAGCGCGGGTGGCGGGAGGGCCTTGGGTAATGAGCAGTTCTTC
TRBV29-1,TRBJ2-3,NA,NA,CSVQPASTDTQYF,TGCAGCGTTCAGCCCGCTAGCACAGATACGCAGTATTTT
TRBV9,TRBJ2-7,NA,NA,CASSVVAAPDEQYF,TGTGCCAGCAGCGTAGTAGCGGCTCCGGACGAGCAGTACTTC
TRBV4-2,TRBJ1-5,NA,TRBD1,CASSQGQGANQPQHF,TGTGCCAGCAGCCAAGGACAGGGGGCAAATCAGCCCCAGCATTTT
TRBV18,TRBJ2-5,NA,TRBD1,CASSPPGQGGEAQYF,TGTGCCAGCTCACCACCGGGACAGGGAGGAGAGGCCCAGTACTTC
TRBV25-1,TRBJ1-4,NA,NA,CASSFRGAGVNEKLFF,TGTGCCAGCAGTTTCCGGGGAGCCGGGGTTAATGAAAAACTGTTTTTT
TRBV7-2,TRBJ1-5,NA,TRBD1,CASSSDRGNQPQHF,TGTGCCAGCAGCTCGGACAGGGGCAATCAGCCCCAGCATTTT
TRBV7-6,TRBJ2-7,NA,TRBD2,CASSPGTSGSRNEQYF,TGTGCCAGCAGCCCCGGGACTAGCGGGAGCAGGAACGAGCAGTACTTC
TRBV5-1,TRBJ2-7,few,NA,CASSVPRGGEQYF,TGCGCCAGCAGCGTACCCAGGGGTGGGGAGCAGTACTTC
TRBV6-5,TRBJ2-2,NA,NA,CASSYSTGLNTGELFF,TGTGCCAGCAGTTACTCCACGGGTCTTAACACCGGGGAGCTGTTTTTT
TRBV27,TRBJ2-7,NA,TRBD2,CASSPRLAGNYEQYF,TGTGCCAGCAGTCCCCGTTTAGCGGGAAACTACGAGCAGTACTTC
TRBV6-6,TRBJ2-7,NA,NA,CASSYSPGPTYEQYF,TGTGCCAGCAGTTACTCGCCGGGCCCGACCTACGAGCAGTACTTC